This entry lists 3 T cell receptor beta chains sequenced from one sample in a study of control samples from healthy donors and cancer patients. Measured with immunoSEQ multiplex PCR; TCRdb has only the in-frame clones, and not every one. The sample holds around 130,000 clones; about 88% are singletons and the top ten take around 3%. The sequenced sample was blood. The receptor set was obtained from a man aged 50-60 years in good health.

J is TRBJ2-7 and V is TRBV2, with D tentatively TRBD1 or TRBD2 (5 bases each). The CDR3 runs 16 residues. The V and J ends lost 3 bases and 0 bases respectively, with 15 bases between them. Per the germline V gene, CDR1 is SNHLY and CDR2 is FYNNEI. CDR3 nucleotides: TGTGCCAGCAGTGATGGGACCTGGAGAAGCTCCTACGAGCAGTACTTC. This encodes CASSDGTWRSSYEQYF. Variable domain in full (rest from reference TRBV2 and TRBJ2-7): EPEVTQTPSHQVTQMGQEVILRCVPISNHLYFYWYRQILGQKVEFLVSFYNNEISEKSEIFDDQFSVERPDGSNFTLKIRSTKLEDSAMYFCASSDGTWRSSYEQYFGPGTRLTVT.

V is TRBV3-1 (or the pseudogene TRBV3-2) and J is TRBJ1-2; the D is unclear. The CDR3 runs 14 residues. Deletions cut 0 bases from V and 4 bases from J, with 9 bases between. Germline loops: CDR1 LGHDT, CDR2 YNNKEL (reference sequence). The CDR3 DNA follows: TGTGCCAGCAGCCAAGAAGCTGGGTTCTATGGCTACACCTTC. Translation gives CASSQEAGFYGYTF.

The V and J genes are TRBV4-1 and TRBJ1-1; D is perhaps TRBD1 (5 bases). V lost 4 bases, J lost 7 bases, and 7 bases lay in between. Germline CDR1 MGHRA, CDR2 YSYEKL. This CDR3 is 11 amino acids long. Here the CDR3 reads CASSRQGEAFF. CDR3 in DNA: TGCGCCAGCAGCCGGCAGGGTGAAGCTTTCTTT.